This TCR beta chain was captured by sequencing in a study of cytomegalovirus exposure and HLA in healthy donors. Study details: A preliminary data release comprised tens of millions of unique TCRs obtained from HLA-typed donors. The study's findings and limits: Later analysis associated a missense DCLRE1C variant with TCR beta V- and J-gene trimming. Usually a TCR sequence was rare, but some public TCRs were found in many donors. Roughly even sequencing depth across donors was the assumption behind the presence/absence analyses.

PCR involved 60 Vbeta and 13 Jbeta primers. Profiled with immunoSEQ multiplex PCR; TCRdb holds only in-frame clones, not every one. The table records some 130,000 clones, approximately 80% of them present only once. This clone was detected once. Its specificity is not known. CDR1 and CDR2 (germline): MNHEY, SVGAGI. The CDR3 consists of 13 residues. V gave up 7 bases and J gave up 8 bases, with 17 bases separating them. The sequenced sample was PBMCs. The genes are TRBV6-5 and TRBJ1-2; D might be TRBD1 (5 bases). This receptor was obtained from a man aged 18-30 years in good health and CMV-seronegative. CDR3 residues: CASKKQEFLGYTF. CDR3 nucleotide sequence: TGTGCCAGCAAGAAACAGGAGTTCTTGGGCTACACCTTC.